These T cell receptor beta chains were read from a single sample in a study of identical twins. TCRdb passed the 5' RACE reads through MiXCR, listing each CDR3 protein once. The table shows about 530,000 distinct CDR3 sequences, with around 20% occurring only once. The sample also formed part of further work on yellow fever vaccine responses in identical twins.

Sequenced input: CD4+ T cells sorted from blood. These TCRs come from a woman between 18 and 29 years old in good health. The CDR3 runs from the conserved cysteine through the conserved F or W. The D gene is left open where the match is weak. Only part of the rows carry a size: once, few, many, or a class if the clone is expanded.

TRBJ1-1,.,TRBV29-1,.,TGCAGCTCCTCCCGGAGAACGGGTAACACTGAAGCTTTCTTT,CSSSRRTGNTEAFF
TRBJ2-2,few,TRBV7-6,TRBD1,TGTGCCAGCAGCTTCGGACAGGCGAACACCGGGGAGCTGTTTTTT,CASSFGQANTGELFF
TRBJ2-1,.,TRBV12-3/TRBV12-4,.,TGTGCCAGCAGTTTACTAGGGCACAATGAGCAGTTCTTC,CASSLLGHNEQFF
TRBJ1-1,many,TRBV7-2,.,TGTGCCAGCAGCTTATCGACCGCCGACACTGAAGCTTTCTTT,CASSLSTADTEAFF
TRBJ1-1,.,TRBV4-1,TRBD1,TGCGCCAGCAGCCAAGATCCGACAGGGCCTGAAGCTTTCTTT,CASSQDPTGPEAFF
TRBJ1-3,.,TRBV19,.,TGTGCCAGTAGCACCGAGGGCAATTCGGGAAACACCATATATTTT,CASSTEGNSGNTIYF
TRBJ1-1,few,TRBV20-1,.,TGCAGTGCTAGTTACGGGGGTGTGAGCACTGAAGCTTTCTTT,CSASYGGVSTEAFF
TRBJ2-1,few,TRBV20-1,TRBD1,TGCAGTGCTAGAGTAACCGGGACAGGGCCCTACAATGAGCAGTTCTTC,CSARVTGTGPYNEQFF
TRBJ2-2,few,TRBV18,.,TGTGCCAGCTCACCTACTACAGGGACCGGGGAGCTGTTTTTT,CASSPTTGTGELFF
TRBJ2-5,.,TRBV12-3/TRBV12-4,TRBD2,TGTGCCAGCAGTTTAGCGACTTTAGCGGGGTGGTCTGAGACCCAGTACTTC,CASSLATLAGWSETQYF
TRBJ2-1,.,TRBV29-1,TRBD2,TGCAGCGTTGTTAGTCGCGGGAGGACTGGGAATGAGCAGTTCTTC,CSVVSRGRTGNEQFF
TRBJ2-5,few,TRBV5-6,TRBD2,TGTGCCAGCAATCTAGCGGGGGGGCCTCAAGAGACCCAGTACTTC,CASNLAGGPQETQYF
TRBJ2-5,few,TRBV5-1,.,TGCGCCAGCAGAGCAGAACGAGAGACCCAGTACTTC,CASRAERETQYF
TRBJ2-2,few,TRBV7-6,TRBD1,TGTGCCAGCAGCTCCGGGACAGGGGCGTCCGGGGAGCTGTTTTTT,CASSSGTGASGELFF
TRBJ2-5,once,TRBV12-3/TRBV12-4,TRBD2,TGTGCCAGCAGTTTAGTTGGTCTAGCGGGAGGATTGGGGGAGACCCAGTACTTC,CASSLVGLAGGLGETQYF
TRBJ2-1,.,TRBV7-6,TRBD1,TGTGCCAGCAGCTTAGGTTGGGACAGGGAAGGTAATGAGCAGTTCTTC,CASSLGWDREGNEQFF